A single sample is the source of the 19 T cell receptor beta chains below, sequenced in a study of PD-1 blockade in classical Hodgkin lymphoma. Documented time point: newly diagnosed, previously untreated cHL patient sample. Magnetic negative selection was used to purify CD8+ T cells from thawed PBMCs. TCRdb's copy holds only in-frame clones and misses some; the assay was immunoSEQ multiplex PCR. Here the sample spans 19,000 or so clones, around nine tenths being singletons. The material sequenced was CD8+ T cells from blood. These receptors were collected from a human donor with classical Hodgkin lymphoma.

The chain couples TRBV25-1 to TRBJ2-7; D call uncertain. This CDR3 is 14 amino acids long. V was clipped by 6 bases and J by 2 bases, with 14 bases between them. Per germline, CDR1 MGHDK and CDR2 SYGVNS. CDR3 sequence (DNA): TGTGCCAGCAGCGTCTCCGATCACCCCTACGAGCAGTACTTC. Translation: CASSVSDHPYEQYF.

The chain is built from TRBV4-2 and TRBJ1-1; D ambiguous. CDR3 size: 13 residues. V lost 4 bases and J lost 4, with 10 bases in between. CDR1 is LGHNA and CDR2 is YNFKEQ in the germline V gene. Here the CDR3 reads CASSLSVSTEAFF. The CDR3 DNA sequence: TGTGCCAGCAGCCTTTCGGTCTCCACTGAAGCTTTCTTT.

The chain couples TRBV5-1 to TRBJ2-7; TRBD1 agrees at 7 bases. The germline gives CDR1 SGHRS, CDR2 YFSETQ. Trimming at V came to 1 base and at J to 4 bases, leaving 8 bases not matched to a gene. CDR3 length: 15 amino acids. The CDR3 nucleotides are TGCGCCAGCAGCTTGACGGCAGGGGGTGGTTACGAGCAGTACTTC. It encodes CASSLTAGGGYEQYF. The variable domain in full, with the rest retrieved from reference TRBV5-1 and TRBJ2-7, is KAGVTQTPRYLIKTRGQQVTLSCSPISGHRSVSWYQQTPGQGLQFLFEYFSETQRNKGNFPGRFSGRQFSNSRSEMNVSTLELGDSALYLCASSLTAGGGYEQYFGPGTRLTVT.

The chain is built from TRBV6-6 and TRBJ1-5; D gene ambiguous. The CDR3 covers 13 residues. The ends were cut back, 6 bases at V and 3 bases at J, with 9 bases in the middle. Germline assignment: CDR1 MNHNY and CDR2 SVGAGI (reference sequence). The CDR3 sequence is CASRGSFNQPQHF. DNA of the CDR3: TGTGCCAGCAGAGGATCGTTCAATCAGCCCCAGCATTTT.

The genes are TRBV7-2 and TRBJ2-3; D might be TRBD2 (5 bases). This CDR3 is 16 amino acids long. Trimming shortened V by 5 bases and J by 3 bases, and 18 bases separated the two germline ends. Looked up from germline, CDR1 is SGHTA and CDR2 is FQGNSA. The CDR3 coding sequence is TGTGCCAGCAGCCCCGCGGGCAGGACCACAACAGATACGCAGTATTTT. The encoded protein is CASSPAGRTTTDTQYF.

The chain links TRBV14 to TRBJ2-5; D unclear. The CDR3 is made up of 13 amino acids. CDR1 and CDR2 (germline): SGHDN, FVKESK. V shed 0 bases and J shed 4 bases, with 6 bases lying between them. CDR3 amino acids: CASSQEVGETQYF. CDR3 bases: TGTGCCAGCAGCCAAGAGGTGGGAGAGACCCAGTACTTC. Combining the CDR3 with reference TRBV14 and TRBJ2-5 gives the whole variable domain EAGVTQFPSHSVIEKGQTVTLRCDPISGHDNLYWYRRVMGKEIKFLLHFVKESKQDESGMPNNRFLAERTGGTYSTLKVQPAELEDSGVYFCASSQEVGETQYFGPGTRLLVL.

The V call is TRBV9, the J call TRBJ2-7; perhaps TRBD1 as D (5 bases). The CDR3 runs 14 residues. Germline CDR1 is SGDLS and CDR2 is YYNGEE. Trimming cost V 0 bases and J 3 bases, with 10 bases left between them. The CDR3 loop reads CASSVGWQGYEQYF. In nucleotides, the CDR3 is TGTGCCAGCAGCGTAGGGTGGCAGGGCTACGAGCAGTACTTC.

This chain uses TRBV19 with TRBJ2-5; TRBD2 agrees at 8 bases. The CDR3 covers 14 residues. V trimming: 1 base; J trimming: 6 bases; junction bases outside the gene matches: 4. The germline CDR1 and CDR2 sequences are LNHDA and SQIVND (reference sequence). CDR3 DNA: TGTGCCAGTAGTATAGTCGGGGGGGCTAAGACCCAGTACTTC. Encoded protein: CASSIVGGAKTQYF.

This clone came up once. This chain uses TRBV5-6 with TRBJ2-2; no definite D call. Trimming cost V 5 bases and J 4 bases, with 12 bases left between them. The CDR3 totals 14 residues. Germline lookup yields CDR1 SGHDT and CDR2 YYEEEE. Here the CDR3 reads CASSYGWTTGELFF. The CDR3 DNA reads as TGTGCCAGCAGTTATGGCTGGACCACCGGGGAGCTGTTTTTT. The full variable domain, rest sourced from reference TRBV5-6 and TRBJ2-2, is DAGVTQSPTHLIKTRGQQVTLRCSPKSGHDTVSWYQQALGQGPQFIFQYYEEEERQRGNFPDRFSGHQFPNYSSELNVNALLLGDSALYLCASSYGWTTGELFFGEGSRLTVL.

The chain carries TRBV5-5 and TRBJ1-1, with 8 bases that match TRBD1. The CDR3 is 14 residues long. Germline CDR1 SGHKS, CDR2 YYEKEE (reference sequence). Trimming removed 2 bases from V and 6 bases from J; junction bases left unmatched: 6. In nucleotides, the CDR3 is TGTGCCAGCAGCTTACTTGGACAGGGCTCTGAAGCTTTCTTT. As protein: CASSLLGQGSEAFF.

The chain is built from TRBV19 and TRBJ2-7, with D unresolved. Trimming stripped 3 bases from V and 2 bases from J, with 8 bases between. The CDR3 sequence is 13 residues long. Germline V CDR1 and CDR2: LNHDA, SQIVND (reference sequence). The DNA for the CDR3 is TGTGCCAGTAGTATGTTCCTAACCTACGAGCAGTACTTC. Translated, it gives CASSMFLTYEQYF.

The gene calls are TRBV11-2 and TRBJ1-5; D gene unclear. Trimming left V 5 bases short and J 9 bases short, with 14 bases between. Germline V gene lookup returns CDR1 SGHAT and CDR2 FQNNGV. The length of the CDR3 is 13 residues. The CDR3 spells CASSEGHSRPQHF. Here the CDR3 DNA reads TGTGCCAGCAGCGAGGGCCATTCTAGGCCCCAGCATTTT.

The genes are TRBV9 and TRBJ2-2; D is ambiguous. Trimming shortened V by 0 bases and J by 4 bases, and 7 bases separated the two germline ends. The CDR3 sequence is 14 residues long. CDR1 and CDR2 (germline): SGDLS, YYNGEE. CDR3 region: CASSVETPTGELFF. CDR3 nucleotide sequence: TGTGCCAGCAGCGTAGAGACTCCCACCGGGGAGCTGTTTTTT.

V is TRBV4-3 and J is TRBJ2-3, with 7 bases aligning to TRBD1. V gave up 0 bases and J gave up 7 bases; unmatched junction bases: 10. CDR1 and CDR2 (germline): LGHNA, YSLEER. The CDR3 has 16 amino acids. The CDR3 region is CASSQDTSGGVNTQYF. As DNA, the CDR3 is TGCGCCAGCAGCCAAGATACATCAGGGGGAGTGAATACGCAGTATTTT.

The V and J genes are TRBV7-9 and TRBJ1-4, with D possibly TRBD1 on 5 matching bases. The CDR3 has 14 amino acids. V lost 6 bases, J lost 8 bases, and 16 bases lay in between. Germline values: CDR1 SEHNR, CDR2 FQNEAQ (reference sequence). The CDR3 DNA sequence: TGTGCCAGCAGAACTACGGGGGTAGCAGAAAAACTGTTTTTT. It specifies CASRTTGVAEKLFF.

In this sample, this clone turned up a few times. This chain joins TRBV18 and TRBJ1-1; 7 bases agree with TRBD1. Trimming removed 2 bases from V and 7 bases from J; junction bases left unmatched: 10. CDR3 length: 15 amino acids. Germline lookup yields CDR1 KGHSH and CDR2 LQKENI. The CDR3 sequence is CASSPSVRDSDEAFF. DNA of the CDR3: TGTGCCAGCTCACCATCCGTCCGGGACAGCGATGAAGCTTTCTTT. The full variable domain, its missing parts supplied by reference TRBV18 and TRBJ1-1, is NAGVMQNPRHLVRRRGQEARLRCSPMKGHSHVYWYRQLPEEGLKFMVYLQKENIIDESGMPKERFSAEFPKEGPSILRIQQVVRGDSAAYFCASSPSVRDSDEAFFGQGTRLTVV.

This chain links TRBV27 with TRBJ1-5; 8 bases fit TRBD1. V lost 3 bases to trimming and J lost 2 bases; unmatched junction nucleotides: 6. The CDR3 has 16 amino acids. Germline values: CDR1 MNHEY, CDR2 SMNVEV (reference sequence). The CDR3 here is CASSFIGTGGNQPQHF. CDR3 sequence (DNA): TGTGCCAGCAGTTTTATAGGGACAGGTGGCAATCAGCCCCAGCATTTT.

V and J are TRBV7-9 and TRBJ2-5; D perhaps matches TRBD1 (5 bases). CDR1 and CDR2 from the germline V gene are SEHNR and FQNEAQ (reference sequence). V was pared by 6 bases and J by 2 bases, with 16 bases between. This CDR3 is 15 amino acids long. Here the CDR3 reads CASSPVVTVQETQYF. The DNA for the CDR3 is TGTGCCAGCAGTCCTGTGGTGACAGTACAAGAGACCCAGTACTTC. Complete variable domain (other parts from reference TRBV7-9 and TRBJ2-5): DTGVSQNPRHKITKRGQNVTFRCDPISEHNRLYWYRQTLGQGPEFLTYFQNEAQLEKSRLLSDRFSAERPKGSFSTLEIQRTEQGDSAMYLCASSPVVTVQETQYFGPGTRLLVL.

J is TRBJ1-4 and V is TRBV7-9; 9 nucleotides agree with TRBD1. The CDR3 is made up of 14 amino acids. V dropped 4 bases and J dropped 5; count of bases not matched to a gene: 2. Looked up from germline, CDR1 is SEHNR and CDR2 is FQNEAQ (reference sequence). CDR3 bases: TGTGCCAGCAGCTACGGACAGGGGAATGAAAAACTGTTTTTT. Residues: CASSYGQGNEKLFF. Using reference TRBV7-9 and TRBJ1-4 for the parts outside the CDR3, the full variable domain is DTGVSQNPRHKITKRGQNVTFRCDPISEHNRLYWYRQTLGQGPEFLTYFQNEAQLEKSRLLSDRFSAERPKGSFSTLEIQRTEQGDSAMYLCASSYGQGNEKLFFGSGTQLSVL.